The present T cell receptor (beta chain) was sequenced within a study of shared clonotypes between healthy human individuals. The study ran the assay at deep level. Profiled with immunoSEQ multiplex PCR; TCRdb holds only in-frame clones, not every one. The sample lists 2 million to 2.5 million clones; 90% to 96% were seen once. Each of the donors was a healthy adult who was HIV-negative and had not had a recent acute infection or vaccination. Study-level findings and limits: Generation probability values for non-shared clonotypes were lower than those for clonotypes shared by all four donors.

A word on this clone: Its antigen is still unknown.

The receptor's source is a man younger than 35 in good health. The sample was naive CD4+ T cells sorted from blood. Subset described: CD45RA+ positively selected.

The CDR3 DNA reads as TGTGCCAGCAACGACAGGGGGCGCGATGGCTACACCTTC. As protein: CASNDRGRDGYTF. This chain uses TRBV28 with TRBJ1-2; TRBD1 agrees at 10 bases. Germline V gives CDR1 MDHEN, CDR2 SYDVKM. The CDR3 totals 13 residues. V shed 7 bases and J 6 bases; nucleotides not matched to a gene: 5.